Below, one T cell receptor (beta chain) is given with its context. This sample was included in a study of beta chain features in type 1 diabetes. The CDR3 runs to 14 residues. The V gene's germline CDR1 is LNHDA and CDR2 SQIVND (reference sequence). The V and J ends lost 4 bases and 2 bases respectively, with 12 bases between them. Every isolated RNA sample was fully reverse transcribed, so sequencing captured expressed TCRB transcripts. Generated by immunoSEQ multiplex PCR, the TCRdb table keeps only in-frame clones and is missing some. The top ten hold over 0.04% of the sample, which has around 450,000 clones, 9.5% to 12% seen once.

This receptor was identified in a woman aged 18-29 years in good health. The chain links TRBV19 to TRBJ2-7; the D call may be TRBD1 or TRBD2 (5 bases each). Sequencing was carried out using naive CD4+ T cells from blood. The CDR3 is CASSTGAIPYEQYF. The CDR3, as DNA: TGTGCCAGTAGTACCGGGGCCATCCCCTACGAGCAGTACTTC. The full variable domain, its missing parts supplied by reference TRBV19 and TRBJ2-7, is DGGITQSPKYLFRKEGQNVTLSCEQNLNHDAMYWYRQDPGQGLRLIYYSQIVNDFQKGDIAEGYSVSREKKESFPLTVTSAQKNPTAFYLCASSTGAIPYEQYFGPGTRLTVT.